The following is a T cell receptor (beta chain) sequence with its context. Its target is not known. This entry belongs to a study of cytomegalovirus exposure and HLA in healthy donors. Notes on the study in general: The study listed 164 cytomegalovirus-associated TCR beta chains.

Per germline, CDR1 MNHEY and CDR2 SVGAGI. This CDR3 is built from 11 residues. Trimming took 7 bases from V and 4 from J, leaving 7 bases between them. PCR involved 60 Vbeta and 13 Jbeta primers. Assay used: immunoSEQ multiplex PCR; TCRdb lists only in-frame clones, some missing. The sample yields 150,000 or so clones, around 84% seen once. Sequencing was done on a sample of PBMCs. This receptor was taken from a woman in her thirties or forties in good health and CMV-seropositive. The chain uses TRBV6-5 and TRBJ1-2; possible D gene TRBD1, 5 bases. In DNA, the CDR3 is TGTGCCAGCAAGGGGCCCTATGGCTACACCTTC. Translation gives CASKGPYGYTF.